This is a list of T cell receptor beta chains from one sample in a study of T cells after yellow fever vaccination. TCRdb re-analysed the 5' RACE reads in MiXCR, keeping a single row per CDR3 protein. The sample carries hundreds of thousands of distinct CDR3 sequences, about a fifth recorded once. This specimen consisted of PBMCs, obtained 15 days after the yellow fever booster vaccination. These receptors were taken from a young man who received the YFV17D yellow fever vaccine. The CDR3 runs from the conserved cysteine through the conserved F or W. Fields, in order: clone size, D gene, J gene, V gene, CDR3 DNA, CDR3 protein. D genes are given only for firm matches. Not every row has a clone size; where given, it reads once, few, many or a size class.

- | TRBD2 | TRBJ2-2 | TRBV2 | TGTGCCAGCAGCTGGGACTACAAGACCGGGGAGCTGTTTTTT | CASSWDYKTGELFF
many | - | TRBJ2-3 | TRBV7-9 | TGTGCCAGCAGCACCCCCACAGGGAGGGATACGCAGTATTTT | CASSTPTGRDTQYF
few | - | TRBJ2-2 | TRBV12-3/TRBV12-4 | TGTGCCATTGGGGGCGGGGCCACTAGTTCTATGGCCACCGGGGAGCTGTTTTTT | CAIGGGATSSMATGELFF
- | TRBD2 | TRBJ2-2 | TRBV20-1 | TGCAGTGCTAGAGATCCCGGACTAGCGGGAGGTAGCACCGGGGAGCTGTTTTTT | CSARDPGLAGGSTGELFF
few | - | TRBJ2-3 | TRBV19 | TGTGCCAGTAAAGACGTCTTGGGCACAGATACGCAGTATTTT | CASKDVLGTDTQYF
- | TRBD1 | TRBJ2-7 | TRBV15 | TGTGCCACCAGCAGAGTGGCTTACAGGGGGTGGTCCTACGAGCAGTACTTC | CATSRVAYRGWSYEQYF
many | TRBD1 | TRBJ1-1 | TRBV7-9 | TGTGCCAGCAGCTCCCGGGAACAGGGGGCTACTGAAGCTTTCTTT | CASSSREQGATEAFF
- | - | TRBJ2-1 | TRBV6-1 | TGTGCCAGCAGTGAAGGGGCAAGTCGTACAAAAGAGCAGTTCTTC | CASSEGASRTKEQFF
- | - | TRBJ1-2 | TRBV12-3/TRBV12-4 | TGTGCCAGCAGCCAAAGGGGGTCCCCCAGATTGTATGGCTACACCTTC | CASSQRGSPRLYGYTF
few | - | TRBJ2-7 | TRBV5-1 | TGCGCCAGCAGCTCGACGGTTGGGGTCTACGAGCAGTACTTC | CASSSTVGVYEQYF
- | - | TRBJ2-2 | TRBV14 | TGTGCCAGCAGCAACCCCCGCACAGGGACCGGGGAGCTGTTTTTT | CASSNPRTGTGELFF
- | TRBD2 | TRBJ2-1 | TRBV20-1 | TGCAGTGTTCGGGAGGGGAGAGCCCATGAGCAGTTCTTC | CSVREGRAHEQFF
few | - | TRBJ2-7 | TRBV3-1 | TGTGCCAGCAGCCAAGAGGGCGACAGGTTGGTCTACGAGCAGTACTTC | CASSQEGDRLVYEQYF
few | - | TRBJ2-3 | TRBV10-3 | TGTGCCATCGGGATGTCGACAGATACGCAGTATTTT | CAIGMSTDTQYF
- | TRBD1 | TRBJ1-4 | TRBV29-1 | TGCAGCGTTAGGACAGGAACTAATGAAAAACTGTTTTTT | CSVRTGTNEKLFF
few | - | TRBJ1-1 | TRBV5-1 | TGCGCCAGCAGACCGGGGACTTACACTGAAGCTTTCTTT | CASRPGTYTEAFF